These 31 T cell receptor beta chains came from one sample sequenced in a study of T cells in Graves' hyperthyroidism and ophthalmopathy. Amplified TCR beta CDR3 regions came from RNA transcripts. The HTBI set primed first-round TCR CDR3 RT-PCR. Using its own MiXCR run on the multiplex PCR reads, TCRdb lists one record per CDR3 protein. Among more than 500,000 distinct CDR3 sequences listed, about 43% were seen once. Sequences were obtained from peripheral blood or thyroid tissue (not recorded which). These receptors were collected from an adult woman with Graves' disease, either hyperthyroidism or ophthalmopathy (not recorded which).

The chain couples TRBV2 to TRBJ1-2; possibly TRBD1 for D (5 bases). The CDR3 runs 16 residues. From germline, CDR1 is SNHLY and CDR2 FYNNEI. V was cut by 4 bases and J by 6 bases, with 21 bases left in between. The DNA for the CDR3 is TGTGCCAGCAGTGCTACATCTCCGGAACGGGGGGATGGCTACACCTTC. Encoded protein: CASSATSPERGDGYTF.

In this sample, this clonotype turned up many times. The rearrangement joins TRBV12-3 or TRBV12-4 to TRBJ1-4; the D gene is possibly TRBD1 (5 bases). V lost 4 bases and J 2 bases, leaving 11 bases between the germline ends. The CDR3 sequence is 15 residues long. CDR3 coding DNA: TGTGCCAGCAGTTCCTGGGGACTGACTAATGAAAAACTGTTTTTT. The encoded protein is CASSSWGLTNEKLFF.

The chain uses TRBV7-9 and TRBJ2-7, with a tentative D call TRBD2 (5 bases). This CDR3 comprises 13 residues. V lost 6 bases and J 7 bases, leaving 16 bases between the germline ends. Germline V lookup: CDR1 SEHNR, CDR2 FQNEAQ (reference sequence). CDR3 DNA: TGTGCCAGCAGTAGCCGGCGGGCCCAAGAGCAGTACTTC. This gives the protein CASSSRRAQEQYF.

The chain carries TRBV20-1 and TRBJ2-3; TRBD2 agrees at 7 bases. Germline lookup yields CDR1 DFQATT and CDR2 SNEGSKA (reference sequence). Germline trimming cut 2 bases from V and 0 bases from J; bases unmatched to any gene: 8. This CDR3 is built from 16 residues. CDR3 residues: CSARLPGGVSTDTQYF. CDR3 in DNA: TGCAGTGCTAGATTACCGGGAGGAGTCAGCACAGATACGCAGTATTTT.

The genes are TRBV7-3 and TRBJ2-5, with 7 bases identical to TRBD2. Germline V gene data show CDR1 as SGHTA and CDR2 as FQGTGA. The ends lost 5 bases at V and 3 bases at J; junction bases unmatched: 9. This CDR3 has 15 residues. CDR3 sequence reads: CASSALGGKEETQYF. The CDR3 DNA reads as TGTGCCAGCAGCGCCTTGGGGGGGAAGGAAGAGACCCAGTACTTC.

On this clonotype itself: A much larger clone lies a single base off, so this may be a read error. The chain combines TRBV2 with TRBJ2-5, with D hard to call. Germline V CDR1 and CDR2: SNHLY, FYNNEI. There are 13 residues in the CDR3. The chain's CDR3 is CASSENIMETLYF. CDR3 in DNA: TGTGCCAGCAGTGAGAATATTATGGAGACCCTGTACTTC.

This chain joins TRBV29-1 and TRBJ1-5; D is undetermined. Per germline, CDR1 SQVTM and CDR2 ANQGSEA. CDR3 length: 12 amino acids. V was clipped by 6 bases and J by 0 bases, with 6 bases between them. The CDR3 DNA reads TGCAGCGTAGACGGTAGCAATCAGCCCCAGCATTTT. It codes for CSVDGSNQPQHF.

The table lists this clonotype with a count of one. Just one base apart from a much larger clone, this may be a read error. The rearrangement links TRBV6-6 to TRBJ2-5; TRBD2 agrees at 8 bases. Germline assignment: CDR1 MNHNY and CDR2 SVGAGI (reference sequence). CDR3 size: 17 residues. The CDR3 reads CASSYSGSGTTGETRYF. For the CDR3, the DNA is TGTGCCAGCAGTTACTCGGGTAGCGGGACCACCGGGGAGACCCGGTACTTC.

CDR3 loop: CSAEGGWYGYTF. For the CDR3, the DNA is TGCAGTGCAGAGGGCGGTTGGTATGGCTACACCTTC. The chain recombines TRBV20-1 with TRBJ1-2, with D unclear. The CDR3 sequence is 12 residues long. Germline loops: CDR1 DFQATT, CDR2 SNEGSKA (reference sequence). The germline V and J ends were trimmed by 6 bases and 5 bases, with 13 bases remaining between them.

The rearrangement joins TRBV7-2 to TRBJ2-5, with D possibly matching TRBD2 (5 bases). Trimming stripped 6 bases from V and 4 bases from J, with 18 bases between. Looked up from germline, CDR1 is SGHTA and CDR2 is FQGNSA. This CDR3 is built from 15 residues. CDR3 region: CASSEGGLMGETQYF. The CDR3 DNA sequence: TGTGCCAGCAGTGAAGGAGGCCTTATGGGAGAGACCCAGTACTTC.

The chain has TRBV10-3 and TRBJ1-1, with 9 bases fitting TRBD1. This CDR3 comprises 16 residues. Trimming at V came to 6 bases and at J to 1 base, leaving 9 bases not matched to a gene. Germline loops: CDR1 ENHRY, CDR2 SYGVKD. CDR3 nucleotides: TGTGCCATCAGACCCGGGACAGGGAACACGAACACTGAAGCTTTCTTT. Translation gives CAIRPGTGNTNTEAFF.

This clonotype appeared many times. The chain carries TRBV7-2 and TRBJ1-5; a possible D gene is TRBD1 (6 bases). The germline CDR1 and CDR2 sequences are SGHTA and FQGNSA. This CDR3 is 14 amino acids long. V lost 3 bases and J lost 6, with 12 bases in between. The CDR3 nucleotides are TGTGCCAGCAGCTTGGGGGGGCAGAGTCAGCCCCAGCATTTT. It translates to CASSLGGQSQPQHF.

At least ten counts were recorded for this clonotype. V and J are TRBV6-2 or TRBV6-3 and TRBJ2-5; D may be TRBD1 (5 bases). Trimming took off 6 bases at V and 3 bases at J, with 11 bases between the two ends. The germline gives CDR1 MNHEY, CDR2 SVGEGT. The CDR3 spans 13 residues. Here the CDR3 reads CASSRGHEETQYF. In nucleotides, the CDR3 is TGTGCCAGCAGCCGCGGACACGAAGAGACCCAGTACTTC.

In this sample, this clonotype turned up once. V usage is TRBV19 and J usage is TRBJ2-6; D may be TRBD2 (6 bases). The germline gives CDR1 LNHDA, CDR2 SQIVND (reference sequence). The CDR3 is made up of 21 amino acids. Trimming shortened V by 6 bases and J by 1 base, and 28 bases separated the two germline ends. The CDR3 bases are TGTGCCAGTAGCAATATTATCAACGCGGACTACAGCTTATCTGGGGCCAACGTCCTGACTTTC. Amino acids: CASSNIINADYSLSGANVLTF.

The rearrangement joins TRBV24-1 to TRBJ2-7; D perhaps matches TRBD1 (6 bases). Germline values: CDR1 KGHDR, CDR2 SFDVKD. The CDR3 is made up of 15 amino acids. Trimming stripped 5 bases from V and 0 bases from J, with 13 bases between. The DNA for the CDR3 is TGTGCCACCAGTGGAGGTGGGGGCCGCTCCTACGAGCAGTACTTC. It codes for CATSGGGGRSYEQYF.

V is TRBV4-1 and J is TRBJ1-5, with D unclear. Per the germline V gene, CDR1 is MGHRA and CDR2 is YSYEKL. CDR3 length: 14 amino acids. Trimming shortened V by 1 base and J by 1 base, and 5 bases separated the two germline ends. CDR3 in amino acids: CASSQGESNQPQHF. CDR3 coding DNA: TGCGCCAGCAGCCAAGGGGAGAGCAATCAGCCCCAGCATTTT.

This clonotype came up many times. The rearrangement uses TRBV2 and TRBJ2-2; a possible D gene is TRBD2 (6 bases). Germline lookup yields CDR1 SNHLY and CDR2 FYNNEI. The germline V and J ends were trimmed by 3 bases and 15 bases, with 14 bases remaining between them. The length of the CDR3 is 12 residues. CDR3 sequence: CASSEGRGKVFF. The DNA for the CDR3 is TGTGCCAGCAGTGAGGGGCGGGGTAAGGTGTTTTTT.

Ten or more counts support this clonotype. This chain joins TRBV2 and TRBJ2-7, with D possibly TRBD1 on 5 matching bases. Germline CDR1 SNHLY, CDR2 FYNNEI. V was cut by 2 bases and J by 0 bases, with 11 bases left in between. There are 15 residues in the CDR3. The CDR3 DNA reads TGTGCCAGCAGTGAACAGGGAAGGGTCTCCTACGAGCAGTACTTC. This gives the protein CASSEQGRVSYEQYF.

This chain connects TRBV20-1 to TRBJ1-2, with D perhaps matching TRBD1 (5 bases). Germline V gene data show CDR1 as DFQATT and CDR2 as SNEGSKA (reference sequence). The V and J ends lost 3 bases and 1 base respectively, with 15 bases between them. The CDR3 is 15 residues long. The CDR3 loop is CSASGGGRGNYGYTF. The CDR3 DNA sequence: TGCAGTGCTAGTGGGGGGGGTAGGGGTAACTATGGCTACACCTTC.

At least ten counts were recorded for this clonotype. This chain connects TRBV5-1 to TRBJ2-7, with D perhaps TRBD2 (6 bases). Trimming removed 1 base from V and 1 base from J, with 12 bases in between. This CDR3 comprises 15 residues. Germline V gene lookup returns CDR1 SGHRS and CDR2 YFSETQ. CDR3 loop: CASSLSGVTSYEQYF. CDR3 coding DNA: TGCGCCAGCAGCTTGTCGGGGGTGACGTCCTACGAGCAGTACTTC.

This clonotype was picked up many times. The J gene is TRBJ2-7, the V gene TRBV2; possible D gene TRBD2, 6 bases. The V gene's germline CDR1 is SNHLY and CDR2 FYNNEI. V lost 8 bases to trimming and J lost 0 bases, with 17 bases between them. This CDR3 has 15 residues. In nucleotides, the CDR3 is TGTGCCAGCGGATCGGGACTCCTTATCTCCTACGAGCAGTACTTC. Its protein is CASGSGLLISYEQYF.

This clonotype was detected ten times or more. The DNA of the CDR3 is TGTGCCAGCACCCCCGGGGTACCCTGCGAGCAGTACTTC. Translated, it gives CASTPGVPCEQYF. The chain employs TRBV7-2 and TRBJ2-7, with D possibly being TRBD2 (5 bases). CDR1 is SGHTA, CDR2 FQGNSA, per germline. V lost 7 bases, J lost 6 bases, and 16 bases lay in between. The CDR3 loop spans 13 amino acids.

The rearrangement uses TRBV27 and TRBJ2-7; the match to TRBD1 covers 7 bases. With V trimmed by 0 bases and J by 5 bases, 1 base remained unmatched. There are 13 residues in the CDR3. Germline CDR1 reads MNHEY; CDR2 reads SMNVEV (reference sequence). CDR3 loop: CASSLSTGNEQYF. CDR3 nucleotides: TGTGCCAGCAGTTTATCGACAGGGAACGAGCAGTACTTC.

This clonotype came up many times. The J gene is TRBJ1-6, the V gene TRBV6-5; maybe TRBD1 (6 bases). Germline values: CDR1 MNHEY, CDR2 SVGAGI. Deletions cut 8 bases from V and 5 bases from J, with 16 bases between. The CDR3 runs to 15 residues. In DNA form, the CDR3 reads TGTGCCAGCGCTCGAACAGGGCAGAATAATTCACCCCTCCACTTT. It codes for CASARTGQNNSPLHF.

This clonotype appeared a few times. This chain's CDR3 is CASSGRDREETQYF. The CDR3 DNA sequence: TGCGCCAGCAGTGGACGGGACAGGGAAGAGACCCAGTACTTC. This sequence joins TRBV10-2 and TRBJ2-5, with 9 bases lining up with TRBD1. CDR1 and CDR2 from the germline V gene are WSHSY and SAAADI. V lost 4 bases and J lost 3; bases outside the gene matches: 3. The CDR3 spans 14 residues.

This clonotype occurred many times. The CDR3 loop reads CASSRESQPQHF. DNA of the CDR3: TGTGCCAGCAGCAGGGAAAGTCAGCCCCAGCATTTT. This chain uses TRBV2 with TRBJ1-5; TRBD1 is a possible D gene (5 bases). Trimming pared 6 bases from V and 6 bases from J, leaving 9 bases between. The length of the CDR3 is 12 residues. Germline values: CDR1 SNHLY, CDR2 FYNNEI.

This clonotype was counted ten times or more. The chain is built from TRBV15 and TRBJ2-7, with 7 bases that match TRBD2. V shed 4 bases and J 0 bases; nucleotides not matched to a gene: 6. The CDR3 has 15 amino acids. Germline V lookup: CDR1 LNHNV, CDR2 YYDKDF (reference sequence). The CDR3 bases are TGTGCCACCAGCACCGGGACTACCGACTCCTACGAGCAGTACTTC. Translated: CATSTGTTDSYEQYF. Looking up the rest from reference TRBV15 and TRBJ2-7 gives the full variable domain: DAMVIQNPRYQVTQFGKPVTLSCSQTLNHNVMYWYQQKSSQAPKLLFHYYDKDFNNEADTPDNFQSRRPNTSFCFLDIRSPGLGDTAMYLCATSTGTTDSYEQYFGPGTRLTVT.

This clonotype was detected a few times. CDR3 bases: TGTGCCAGCAGTGCGCAGGGAATGTACGACTATGGCTACACCTTC. Translated: CASSAQGMYDYGYTF. The chain uses TRBV13 and TRBJ1-2, with a weak D call TRBD1 (5 bases). CDR1 and CDR2 from the germline V gene are PRHDT and FYEKMQ (reference sequence). V was shortened by 6 bases and J by 3 bases, with 17 bases between the two germline ends. This CDR3 has 15 residues.

The table lists this clonotype with many counts. The rearrangement uses TRBV20-1 and TRBJ1-1; 7 bases match TRBD1. Germline-derived CDR1 and CDR2 are DFQATT and SNEGSKA (reference sequence). Trimming cost V 8 bases and J 1 base; bases outside gene matches: 4. The CDR3 is 12 residues long. Here the CDR3 DNA reads TGCAGTATTTGGACAGGGAACACTGAAGCTTTCTTT. As protein: CSIWTGNTEAFF.

CDR3 sequence: CAIMGSDQETQYF. The CDR3 DNA reads as TGTGCCATCATGGGGTCGGATCAAGAGACCCAGTACTTC. The genes are TRBV10-3 and TRBJ2-5, with unresolved D. The germline V and J ends were trimmed by 7 bases and 2 bases, with 11 bases remaining between them. The CDR3 runs to 13 residues. Per the germline V gene, CDR1 is ENHRY and CDR2 is SYGVKD.

The V call is TRBV7-9, the J call TRBJ1-1, with no clear D. CDR3 length equals 14 residues. The V gene lost 6 bases and the J gene lost 7 bases, with 18 bases spanning the gap. Per germline, CDR1 SEHNR and CDR2 FQNEAQ (reference sequence). CDR3: CASRLSSSFSEAFF. The DNA for the CDR3 is TGTGCCAGCAGACTAAGTAGCTCCTTCAGTGAAGCTTTCTTT.